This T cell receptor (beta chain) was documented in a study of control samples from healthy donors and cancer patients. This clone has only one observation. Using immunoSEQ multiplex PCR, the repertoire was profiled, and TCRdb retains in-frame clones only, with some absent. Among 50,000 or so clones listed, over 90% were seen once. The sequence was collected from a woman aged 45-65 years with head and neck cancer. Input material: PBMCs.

The CDR3 sequence: CASSVEGGGGNTIYF. The CDR3 DNA follows: TGTGCCAGCAGCGTAGAAGGAGGCGGTGGAAACACCATATATTTT. The V and J genes are TRBV9 and TRBJ1-3; unclear D gene. The V gene's germline CDR1 is SGDLS and CDR2 YYNGEE. CDR3 length: 15 residues. Between the trimmed V and J ends, which lost 0 bases and 3 bases, there was a span of 10 bases.